The 31 T cell receptor beta chains below all came from one sample that was sequenced in a study of spatial heterogeneity in lung cancer. Using its own MiXCR run on the 5' RACE reads, TCRdb lists one record per CDR3 protein. The sample shows 30,000 to 45,000 distinct CDR3 sequences, approximately 7.5% of them seen only once. Time point denoted: sample taken at primary tumor resection. Sequencing was performed on whole RNA extracted from tumor and nontumor lung tissue, or from frozen PBMC, and the material was left unsorted. The material sequenced was PBMCs, taken at surgery. The receptors come from a male donor with early-stage non-small cell lung cancer.

This clonotype showed up many times. The junction departs from germline at one end; a sequencing error may be responsible. The V and J genes are TRBV7-7 and TRBJ2-2; D call uncertain. The CDR3 is made up of 13 amino acids. The germline CDR1 and CDR2 sequences are SSHAT and FNYEAQ (reference sequence). CDR3 region: CASSLERVGELFF. The DNA of the CDR3 is TGTGCTAGCAGCTTAGAACGAGTCGGGGAGCTGTTTTTT.

This clonotype came up a few times. J is TRBJ1-4 and V is TRBV18; 7 positions agree with TRBD1. V was pared by 1 base and J by 4 bases, with 3 bases of the junction left unmatched. Per germline, CDR1 KGHSH and CDR2 LQKENI. The CDR3 sequence is 15 residues long. The CDR3 sequence: CASSPQGQHNEKLFF. DNA for the CDR3: TGTGCCAGCTCACCACAGGGACAGCATAATGAAAAACTGTTTTTT.

This clonotype was recorded many times. The genes are TRBV5-1 and TRBJ1-1; D unresolved. This CDR3 has 15 residues. The V end was cut by 1 base, the J end by 5 bases, with 15 bases between. The germline V gene has CDR1 SGHRS and CDR2 YFSETQ. CDR3 sequence (DNA): TGCGCCAGCAGCTTGAGTTCCGGGTTAAAGACTGAAGCTTTCTTT. Residues: CASSLSSGLKTEAFF.

This clonotype has at least ten counts. The chain joins TRBV12-3 or TRBV12-4 to TRBJ2-7, with D possibly being TRBD2 (5 bases). Trimming removed 5 bases from V and 6 bases from J, with 11 bases in between. This CDR3 has 12 residues. The CDR3 sequence is CASSHRRGEQYV. The DNA of the CDR3 is TGTGCCAGCAGTCACCGACGGGGCGAGCAGTACGTC.

This clonotype was seen ten or more times. The rearrangement uses TRBV5-1 and TRBJ2-7, with no clear D. The germline V and J ends were trimmed by 3 bases and 3 bases, with 16 bases remaining between them. The CDR3 totals 15 residues. Germline loops: CDR1 SGHRS, CDR2 YFSETQ. The DNA of the CDR3 is TGCGCCAGCAGCTATGTTTCCCGGGCCCTCTACGAGCAGTACGTC. Amino acids: CASSYVSRALYEQYV.

This clonotype was counted at least ten times. The rearrangement uses TRBV4-3 and TRBJ1-4; D is perhaps TRBD1 (5 bases). The CDR3 extends over 16 amino acids. The V gene's germline CDR1 is LGHNA and CDR2 YSLEER. With 2 bases removed from V and 7 bases from J, the gap between germline ends came to 17 bases. CDR3 coding DNA: TGCGCCAGCAGCCAAACCCCCCGGGGGAGAAGTGAAAAACTGTTTTTT. It specifies CASSQTPRGRSEKLFF.

This clonotype was seen repeatedly, ten times or more. This chain joins TRBV14 and TRBJ2-1, with TRBD2 identical over 9 bases. V lost 7 bases to trimming and J lost 4 bases; unmatched junction nucleotides: 8. There are 15 residues in the CDR3. CDR1 SGHDN and CDR2 FVKESK come from the germline V gene. The CDR3 DNA is TGTGCCAGCACACGGCTAGCGGGACCATACAATGAGCAGTTCTTC. This translates into CASTRLAGPYNEQFF.

This clonotype occurred many times. J is TRBJ1-3 and V is TRBV27; D possibly corresponds to TRBD1 (5 bases). The V gene lost 6 bases and the J gene lost 4 bases, with 10 bases spanning the gap. There are 13 residues in the CDR3. CDR1 MNHEY and CDR2 SMNVEV come from the germline V gene (reference sequence). The CDR3 is CASRSQEGNTIYF. Written as DNA, the CDR3 is TGTGCCAGCAGGTCACAGGAGGGAAACACCATATATTTT.

In this sample, this clonotype turned up a few times. This chain links TRBV5-6 with TRBJ1-2; D not certain. V lost 1 base and J lost 4, with 5 bases in between. The CDR3 is 12 residues long. Germline values: CDR1 SGHDT, CDR2 YYEEEE. CDR3 sequence (DNA): TGTGCCAGCAGCTTGTGGGGCTATGGCTACACCTTC. It specifies CASSLWGYGYTF.

This clonotype occurred many times. The V and J genes are TRBV29-1 and TRBJ2-1; TRBD1 matches at 8 bases. This CDR3 has 14 amino acids. Trimming removed 6 bases from V and 6 bases from J; junction bases left unmatched: 10. Germline-derived CDR1 and CDR2 are SQVTM and ANQGSEA. CDR3 loop: CSVTDRVGSNEQFF. CDR3 DNA: TGCAGCGTCACGGACAGGGTAGGGTCCAATGAGCAGTTCTTC.

The rearrangement joins TRBV20-1 to TRBJ2-1; no clear D. Trimming pared 3 bases from V and 10 bases from J, leaving 13 bases between. Looked up from germline, CDR1 is DFQATT and CDR2 is SNEGSKA (reference sequence). The CDR3 runs to 12 residues. CDR3 region: CSARVPDEEQFF. CDR3 in DNA: TGCAGTGCTAGGGTCCCGGATGAGGAGCAGTTCTTC.

The chain uses TRBV9 and TRBJ1-3, with a weak D call TRBD1 (5 bases). The CDR3 is 14 amino acids. Deletions cut 4 bases from V and 4 bases from J, with 12 bases between. Germline-derived CDR1 and CDR2 are SGDLS and YYNGEE. The CDR3, as DNA: TGTGCCAGCAGCCCGGGGGAAGGAGGAAACACCATATATTTT. Residues: CASSPGEGGNTIYF.

The table lists this clonotype with many counts. The rearrangement links TRBV28 to TRBJ1-2; a weak D match, TRBD1 (6 bases). The germline V gene has CDR1 MDHEN and CDR2 SYDVKM. V was cut by 1 base and J by 9 bases, with 15 bases left in between. The CDR3 length is 14 residues. In DNA, the CDR3 is TGTGCCAGCAGTTTATTGTCTGGGGGCGGACGCTACACCTTC. Amino acids: CASSLLSGGGRYTF.

This clonotype was seen repeatedly, ten times or more. CDR3 in DNA: TGCGCCAGCAGCCAAGGGTTAGCGGCCCTCTCCTACAATGAGCAGTTCTTC. Amino acids: CASSQGLAALSYNEQFF. This chain connects TRBV4-3 to TRBJ2-1, with D maybe TRBD2 (6 bases). The CDR3 runs 17 residues. Germline V gene sequence: CDR1 LGHNA, CDR2 YSLEER. Trimming stripped 1 base from V and 0 bases from J, with 13 bases between.

This chain uses TRBV5-1 with TRBJ2-2, with 12 bases that match TRBD2. Germline lookup yields CDR1 SGHRS and CDR2 YFSETQ. The CDR3 loop spans 17 amino acids. Trimming removed 3 bases from V and 6 bases from J; junction bases left unmatched: 9. CDR3 DNA: TGCGCCAGCAGCTCAGGGACTAGCGGGCCTTCTTCCGGGGAGCTGTTTTTT. Residues: CASSSGTSGPSSGELFF.

The chain carries TRBV12-3 or TRBV12-4 and TRBJ2-1; 10 positions match TRBD2. V shed 7 bases and J 8 bases; nucleotides not matched to a gene: 8. This CDR3 comprises 14 residues. The CDR3 reads CASTGGTSVYEQFF. The CDR3 coding sequence is TGTGCCAGCACCGGGGGGACTAGCGTCTATGAGCAGTTCTTC.

The V call is TRBV6-5, the J call TRBJ1-2, with D tentatively TRBD1 (6 bases). Trimming removed 1 base at V and 2 bases at J, with 11 bases between. This CDR3 has 15 residues. CDR1 is MNHEY and CDR2 is SVGAGI in the germline V gene. CDR3 residues: CASSYWGRGNYGYTF. The CDR3 coding sequence is TGTGCCAGCAGTTACTGGGGGCGGGGAAACTATGGCTACACCTTC.

This clonotype was seen more than once but under ten times. The DNA of the CDR3 is TGTGCCAGCAGCTTAGGGGTCCCCCGGGCGACTGAAGCTTTCTTT. Encoded protein: CASSLGVPRATEAFF. V and J are TRBV7-3 and TRBJ1-1; D not certain. This CDR3 has 15 residues. The V end was cut by 2 bases, the J end by 5 bases, with 15 bases between. CDR1 is SGHTA and CDR2 is FQGTGA in the germline V gene.

At least ten counts were recorded for this clonotype. The V and J genes are TRBV2 and TRBJ1-2; D perhaps matches TRBD1 (5 bases). Trimming stripped 5 bases from V and 8 bases from J, with 15 bases between. Per germline, CDR1 SNHLY and CDR2 FYNNEI. The CDR3 runs 13 residues. CDR3 nucleotide sequence: TGTGCCAGCAGTTTGGGACCCTCTCGGGGCTACACCTTC. Its translation is CASSLGPSRGYTF. The full variable domain, rest sourced from reference TRBV2 and TRBJ1-2, is EPEVTQTPSHQVTQMGQEVILRCVPISNHLYFYWYRQILGQKVEFLVSFYNNEISEKSEIFDDQFSVERPDGSNFTLKIRSTKLEDSAMYFCASSLGPSRGYTFGSGTRLTVV.

This clonotype has a count of ten or more. The V gene is TRBV11-2, the J gene TRBJ1-2; D ambiguous. V gave up 1 base and J gave up 4 bases, with 7 bases separating them. From germline, CDR1 is SGHAT and CDR2 FQNNGV. The CDR3 has 13 amino acids. The CDR3 is CASSLAHGYGYTF. The CDR3 DNA is TGTGCCAGCAGCTTAGCCCACGGCTATGGCTACACCTTC.

This clonotype has a handful of counts. The chain uses TRBV21-1 and TRBJ2-7; the table's D call, TRBD1, was not checked against the DNA. TRBV21-1 is a listed pseudogene. This CDR3 spans 15 amino acids. This chain's CDR3 is CASSAGGTEGHEQYV. DNA for the CDR3: TGTGCCAGCAGCGCCGGGGGGACAGAAGGACACGAGCAGTACGTC.

This clonotype has only a few counts. V usage is TRBV30 and J usage is TRBJ2-3; D not resolved. The CDR3 extends over 14 amino acids. Germline V gene lookup returns CDR1 GTSNPN and CDR2 SVGIG (reference sequence). V dropped 2 bases and J dropped 3 bases, with 12 bases sitting between them. CDR3 coding DNA: TGTGCCTGGAGTACCTACACCCAAACAGATACGCAGTATTTT. This codes for CAWSTYTQTDTQYF.

This chain uses TRBV7-2 with TRBJ2-3; D uncertain. V shed 3 bases and J shed 0 bases, with 10 bases lying between them. The germline V gene encodes CDR1 SGHTA and CDR2 FQGNSA. The CDR3 is made up of 15 amino acids. CDR3 in amino acids: CASSLVAESTDTQYF. The CDR3 DNA sequence: TGTGCCAGCAGCTTGGTAGCTGAGAGCACAGATACGCAGTATTTT.

V gene TRBV7-2 combines with J gene TRBJ2-7, with 7 bases fitting TRBD1. V was clipped by 5 bases and J by 0 bases; unmatched bases: 4. CDR1 is SGHTA, CDR2 FQGNSA, per germline. CDR3 length: 14 amino acids. In DNA form, the CDR3 reads TGTGCCAGCAGCGTGACAGGGCTCTCCTACGAGCAGTACTTC. Protein: CASSVTGLSYEQYF.

This clonotype has a count of ten or more. V gene TRBV14 combines with J gene TRBJ2-3, with 7 bases identical to TRBD2. Germline loops: CDR1 SGHDN, CDR2 FVKESK. V was pared by 0 bases and J by 5 bases, with 8 bases of the junction left unmatched. The length of the CDR3 is 16 residues. The CDR3 coding sequence is TGTGCCAGCAGCCAAGATTCGCGGGAGTGGAGAGATACGCAGTATTTT. Its translation: CASSQDSREWRDTQYF.

This clonotype was detected many times. This rearrangement joins TRBV29-1 to TRBJ1-1, with TRBD1 as a possible D gene (5 bases). Trimming took off 8 bases at V and 3 bases at J, with 13 bases between the two ends. The CDR3 runs 12 residues. The germline gives CDR1 SQVTM, CDR2 ANQGSEA. CDR3 bases: TGCAGCTCCCGATGGGGGGACACTGAAGCTTTCTTT. As protein: CSSRWGDTEAFF.

In its sample, this clonotype was seen many times. The rearrangement joins TRBV24-1 to TRBJ2-3; D uncertain. CDR1 and CDR2 from the germline V gene are KGHDR and SFDVKD. V lost 3 bases and J 4 bases, leaving 10 bases between the germline ends. The CDR3 loop spans 14 amino acids. This chain's CDR3 is CATSDATGPDTQYF. CDR3 in DNA: TGTGCCACCAGTGATGCGACTGGCCCAGATACGCAGTATTTT.

This clonotype came up a few times. The chain carries TRBV29-1 and TRBJ1-2; 7 bases fit TRBD1. Unmatched junction bases numbered 9, after V lost 6 bases and J lost 8 bases. The germline gives CDR1 SQVTM, CDR2 ANQGSEA. The length of the CDR3 is 12 residues. The CDR3 reads CSVLTGRGGYTF. CDR3 nucleotides: TGCAGCGTCCTGACAGGGAGGGGAGGCTACACCTTC.

In this sample, this clonotype turned up many times. This chain uses TRBV6-5 with TRBJ2-3; D is unresolved. The germline V gene encodes CDR1 MNHEY and CDR2 SVGAGI. CDR3 length: 11 residues. Trimming removed 4 bases at V and 4 bases at J, with 3 bases between. This chain's CDR3 is CASSSADTQYF. The CDR3 DNA follows: TGTGCCAGCAGTTCGGCAGATACGCAGTATTTT.

Many counts were recorded for this clonotype. The CDR3 nucleotides are TGCGCCAGCCACTACGGACAGCCCTACAATGAGCAGTTCTTC. Amino acid sequence: CASHYGQPYNEQFF. V usage is TRBV5-1 and J usage is TRBJ2-1; D might be TRBD1 (6 bases). The CDR3 sequence is 14 residues long. The V gene's germline CDR1 is SGHRS and CDR2 YFSETQ. The V and J ends lost 7 bases and 2 bases respectively, with 13 bases between them.

The sample holds many counts of this clonotype. The rearrangement uses TRBV7-2 and TRBJ2-3, with TRBD2 identical over 7 bases. Per germline, CDR1 SGHTA and CDR2 FQGNSA. V shed 4 bases, J shed 1 base, and the junction held 5 bases outside the gene matches. The CDR3 runs to 15 residues. The CDR3 DNA follows: TGTGCCAGCAGCTCACTAACTAGCGGCACAGATACGCAGTATTTT. This encodes CASSSLTSGTDTQYF.